This TCR beta chain comes out of a study of long-term antiretroviral therapy in people with HIV. The immunoSEQ assay was v3.0, run at survey level. Sequencing efforts were directed toward roughly 35,000-50,000 T-cell genomes per sample. Generated by immunoSEQ multiplex PCR, the TCRdb table keeps only in-frame clones and is missing some. The repertoire holds some 11,000 clones, with approximately 83% as singletons. On this clone: Its antigen is not identified.

Study-level findings and limits: After ART, diversity increased yet remained lower than transplant donor controls.

The junction had 7 bases not matched to a gene; V was cut back by 5 bases and J by 1 base. This CDR3 region has 17 residues. Germline V gene sequence: CDR1 LNHDA, CDR2 SQIVND (reference sequence). Every participant with HIV received treatment in the United States. This receptor was obtained from a middle-aged man with HIV. The chain links TRBV19 to TRBJ2-3, with 12 bases lining up with TRBD2. The sequencing used unsorted PBMCs, collected 3.4 years after starting antiretroviral therapy. CDR3 bases: TGTGCCAGTAGTCGACTAGCGGGAGACGGTGGCACAGATACGCAGTATTTT. Translating gives CASSRLAGDGGTDTQYF. The variable domain in full, with the rest retrieved from reference TRBV19 and TRBJ2-3, is DGGITQSPKYLFRKEGQNVTLSCEQNLNHDAMYWYRQDPGQGLRLIYYSQIVNDFQKGDIAEGYSVSREKKESFPLTVTSAQKNPTAFYLCASSRLAGDGGTDTQYFGPGTRLTVL.